This T cell receptor beta chain was observed in a study of human T cells and chemical hapten exposure. Library preparation tagged each individual cDNA molecule with a unique molecular identifier. MiXCR, applied by TCRdb to the RACE reads, yields one record per CDR3 protein. This table has about 110,000 distinct CDR3 sequences, roughly 9% appearing once. Time point noted: patch test 2, 6 weeks after DPC sensitization. Documented treatment: therapeutic diphenylcyclopropenone sensitization with weekly scalp DPC. Study results and caveats: Those TCRs sitting above 1 in 1000 frequency stayed the same with DPC sensitization.

Turning to this clonotype: What it binds is unknown.

V shed 4 bases and J 8 bases; nucleotides not matched to a gene: 9. This CDR3 region has 15 residues. The germline CDR1 and CDR2 sequences are MNHNS and SASEGT. Source: whole blood, taken in connection with sensitization to the hapten diphenylcyclopropenone (DPC). The J gene is TRBJ1-2, the V gene TRBV6-1; TRBD1 agrees at 11 bases. The sequence was obtained from a woman in her thirties or forties with alopecia areata. Some clones in this sample may be carry-over from other donors' samples. The CDR3 loop is CASSGPPGQGGGYTF. CDR3 sequence (DNA): TGTGCCAGCAGTGGGCCTCCGGGACAGGGGGGCGGCTACACCTTC.